The 27 T cell receptor beta chains in this list originate from one sample, sequenced in a study of blood T cell repertoires in COVID-19 (dated by TCRdb to 2020 to 2021). Libraries were built with the immunoSEQ multiplex PCR assay. What TCRdb holds here is the immuneACCESS table cut down to in-frame rearrangements. Part of the clones is not present; checked against another copy, under half of the missing clones reflect an unresolved V gene, and the others are unexplained. The sample table records 250,000 to 300,000 clones; roughly 90% of these occur just once. The ten largest clones represent about an eighth of the sample. The source material was peripheral blood. The receptors derive from a woman in her 70s with COVID-19, enrolled during active disease.

V is TRBV5-1 and J is TRBJ2-1, with D hard to call. Germline V gene data show CDR1 as SGHRS and CDR2 as YFSETQ. The V end lost 0 bases, the J end lost 0 bases, and 22 bases lay between the germline ends. This CDR3 has 20 residues. In DNA, the CDR3 is TGCGCCAGCAGCTTGGCGCCCGGGTCCTCCACTTTTAGCTCCTACAATGAGCAGTTCTTC. Translated, it gives CASSLAPGSSTFSSYNEQFF.

This clone appeared a few times. The rearrangement links TRBV5-1 to TRBJ2-1, with D possibly matching TRBD2 (6 bases). V was clipped by 5 bases and J by 1 base, with 10 bases between them. The CDR3 totals 14 residues. Germline V lookup: CDR1 SGHRS, CDR2 YFSETQ. The CDR3 DNA reads as TGCGCCAGCAGACGGGAGCCATCCTACAATGAGCAGTTCTTC. It yields the protein CASRREPSYNEQFF.

The gene calls are TRBV5-1 and TRBJ1-1, with TRBD1 matching over 10 bases. V trimming: 4 bases; J trimming: 4 bases; junction bases outside the gene matches: 7. This CDR3 is 15 amino acids long. In germline, CDR1 is SGHRS, CDR2 YFSETQ. The CDR3 bases are TGCGCCAGCAGCCTAGGACAGGGGGGTCGCACTGAAGCTTTCTTT. Amino acids: CASSLGQGGRTEAFF.

The chain uses TRBV4-1 and TRBJ2-4; 8 bases are a match to TRBD2. This CDR3 has 17 residues. Looked up from germline, CDR1 is MGHRA and CDR2 is YSYEKL. With V trimmed by 4 bases and J by 1 base, 9 bases remained unmatched. The CDR3 nucleotides read TGCGCCAGCAGCCTCGGGAGTCCGGGGGGGGCCAAAAACATTCAGTACTTC. Amino acids: CASSLGSPGGAKNIQYF.

This clone appeared once. The V call is TRBV19, the J call TRBJ1-3; 7 nucleotides agree with TRBD1. V shed 9 bases, J shed 2 bases, and the junction held 4 bases outside the gene matches. Germline assignment: CDR1 LNHDA and CDR2 SQIVND (reference sequence). The CDR3 length is 13 residues. The DNA for the CDR3 is TGTGCCAGCACAGGGGAGCCTGGAAACACCATATATTTT. It encodes CASTGEPGNTIYF.

The chain combines TRBV6-5 with TRBJ1-2, with a weak D call TRBD1 (5 bases). Germline assignment: CDR1 MNHEY and CDR2 SVGAGI. The germline V and J ends were trimmed by 4 bases and 8 bases, with 14 bases remaining between them. CDR3 length: 13 residues. CDR3 protein: CASSLGGLGGYTF. In DNA form, the CDR3 reads TGTGCCAGCAGTTTGGGGGGGTTGGGAGGCTACACCTTC.

The chain employs TRBV30 and TRBJ1-1; D remains unclear. Per germline, CDR1 GTSNPN and CDR2 SVGIG (reference sequence). This CDR3 spans 13 amino acids. The germline V and J ends were trimmed by 4 bases and 3 bases, with 12 bases remaining between them. CDR3 coding DNA: TGTGCCTGGAAGGCCCACGGGGACACTGAAGCTTTCTTT. The encoded protein is CAWKAHGDTEAFF.

This clone appeared once. CDR3 nucleotide sequence: TGTGCCAGTCGAAGATGGGACAGTGGCTACACCTTC. It translates to CASRRWDSGYTF. The chain combines TRBV12-3 or TRBV12-4 with TRBJ1-2; 7 nucleotides align to TRBD1. CDR3 length equals 12 residues. V was pared by 9 bases and J by 7 bases, with 8 bases of the junction left unmatched.

This clone was recorded only once. The chain employs TRBV9 and TRBJ1-1; no clear D. Trimming cost V 6 bases and J 6 bases, with 9 bases left between them. In germline, CDR1 is SGDLS, CDR2 YYNGEE. The CDR3 extends over 11 amino acids. The CDR3 nucleotides read TGTGCCAGCATCATGCCGGCTGAAGCTTTCTTT. It codes for CASIMPAEAFF.

V and J are TRBV12-3 or TRBV12-4 and TRBJ2-7; TRBD1 matches 7 bases. V shed 5 bases, J shed 6 bases, and the junction held 7 bases outside the gene matches. The CDR3 is 13 amino acids. The CDR3 protein is CASSTTGNGEQYF. The CDR3 DNA is TGTGCCAGCAGTACGACAGGGAACGGCGAGCAGTACTTC.

The V gene is TRBV28, the J gene TRBJ1-3, with D possibly being TRBD1 (6 bases). Germline CDR1 is MDHEN and CDR2 is SYDVKM. This CDR3 has 16 residues. V shed 6 bases and J shed 0 bases, with 15 bases lying between them. CDR3 protein: CASSPTGPSSGNTIYF. CDR3 in DNA: TGTGCCAGCAGCCCCACAGGGCCTAGCTCTGGAAACACCATATATTTT.

CDR3 sequence reads: CASSLQATNEKLFF. Here the CDR3 DNA reads TGTGCCAGCAGCTTACAGGCAACTAATGAAAAACTGTTTTTT. The rearrangement uses TRBV11-3 and TRBJ1-4; no clear D gene. Per the germline V gene, CDR1 is SGHNT and CDR2 is YENEEA. CDR3 length: 14 residues. The V and J ends lost 2 bases and 0 bases respectively, with 4 bases between them.

The genes are TRBV30 and TRBJ1-6; maybe TRBD1 (5 bases). Germline CDR1 and CDR2: GTSNPN and SVGIG (reference sequence). The CDR3 sequence is 13 residues long. V was trimmed by 2 bases and J by 9 bases, leaving 11 bases between them. This CDR3 is CAWSLGESSPLHF. The DNA of the CDR3 is TGTGCCTGGAGTTTAGGGGAATCTTCACCCCTCCACTTT. Full variable domain (rest looked up from reference TRBV30 and TRBJ1-6): SQTIHQWPATLVQPVGSPLSLECTVEGTSNPNLYWYRQAAGRGLQLLFYSVGIGQISSEVPQNLSASRPQDRQFILSSKKLLLSDSGFYLCAWSLGESSPLHFGNGTRLTVT.

Worth noting for this clone: The sample contains more than one DNA sequence encoding this CDR3. This rearrangement joins TRBV2 to TRBJ1-5; no firm D call. V lost 3 bases and J lost 4, with 4 bases in between. Germline lookup yields CDR1 SNHLY and CDR2 FYNNEI. The CDR3 extends over 12 amino acids. The CDR3 region is CASSDNNQPQHF. CDR3 sequence (DNA): TGTGCCAGCAGTGACAATAATCAGCCCCAGCATTTT. Full variable domain (missing parts from reference TRBV2 and TRBJ1-5): EPEVTQTPSHQVTQMGQEVILRCVPISNHLYFYWYRQILGQKVEFLVSFYNNEISEKSEIFDDQFSVERPDGSNFTLKIRSTKLEDSAMYFCASSDNNQPQHFGDGTRLSIL.

This chain joins TRBV7-9 and TRBJ2-7; D gene ambiguous. V was trimmed by 4 bases and J by 7 bases, leaving 11 bases between them. The CDR3 is 12 amino acids. Germline-derived CDR1 and CDR2 are SEHNR and FQNEAQ (reference sequence). The CDR3 DNA sequence: TGTGCCAGCAGCTCGGTCCCCGCGGAGCAGTACTTC. Its translation is CASSSVPAEQYF.

The chain carries TRBV7-7 and TRBJ2-5; 7 nucleotides match TRBD1. Germline V lookup: CDR1 SSHAT, CDR2 FNYEAQ (reference sequence). V shed 2 bases and J 6 bases; nucleotides not matched to a gene: 6. The CDR3 contains 14 residues. Here the CDR3 DNA reads TGTGCCAGCAGCTTAAGGGGGCGGATGAAGACCCAGTACTTC. This gives the protein CASSLRGRMKTQYF.

The chain couples TRBV28 to TRBJ2-3, with TRBD1 matching 8 bases. CDR1 is MDHEN, CDR2 SYDVKM, per germline. CDR3 size: 15 residues. J lost 1 base, V lost 5 bases, and 5 bases had no gene match. The CDR3 spells CASSPEGQGTDTQYF. The CDR3 DNA reads as TGTGCCAGCAGTCCCGAGGGACAGGGCACAGATACGCAGTATTTT.

The CDR3 region is CASSLARNYEQYF. In DNA, the CDR3 is TGTGCCAGCAGCTTAGCGCGGAACTACGAGCAGTACTTC. The chain has TRBV7-8 and TRBJ2-7; D call uncertain. The germline V and J ends were trimmed by 0 bases and 3 bases, with 6 bases remaining between them. Germline assignment: CDR1 SGHVS and CDR2 FQNEAQ. The CDR3 extends over 13 amino acids. The complete variable domain, with remaining parts taken from reference TRBV7-8 and TRBJ2-7, reads GAGVSQSPRYKVAKRGQDVALRCDPISGHVSLFWYQQALGQGPEFLTYFQNEAQLDKSGLPSDRFFAERPEGSVSTLKIQRTQQEDSAVYLCASSLARNYEQYFGPGTRLTVT.

The V gene is TRBV5-4, the J gene TRBJ1-1; TRBD1 aligns across 7 bases. The CDR3 totals 14 residues. CDR1 SGHNT and CDR2 YYREEE come from the germline V gene (reference sequence). The ends lost 5 bases at V and 4 bases at J; junction bases unmatched: 8. Here the CDR3 DNA reads TGTGCCAGCAGTTATGGGCAGGGGGGCACTGAAGCTTTCTTT. Its protein product is CASSYGQGGTEAFF.

The V gene is TRBV28, the J gene TRBJ1-3; D uncertain. The CDR3 spans 11 residues. Trimming took 3 bases from V and 9 from J, leaving 6 bases between them. The germline V gene encodes CDR1 MDHEN and CDR2 SYDVKM. The CDR3 protein is CASSLSGTIYF. The DNA of the CDR3 is TGTGCCAGCAGTTTGAGTGGCACCATATATTTT. Combining the CDR3 with reference TRBV28 and TRBJ1-3 gives the whole variable domain DVKVTQSSRYLVKRTGEKVFLECVQDMDHENMFWYRQDPGLGLRLIYFSYDVKMKEKGDIPEGYSVSREKKERFSLILESASTNQTSMYLCASSLSGTIYFGEGSWLTVV.

The V call is TRBV6-5, the J call TRBJ1-1; 7 bases line up with TRBD1. Germline CDR1 and CDR2: MNHEY and SVGAGI. The length of the CDR3 is 14 residues. The ends lost 0 bases at V and 7 bases at J; junction bases unmatched: 5. CDR3: CASSYSGTAYEAFF. CDR3 in DNA: TGTGCCAGCAGTTACTCGGGGACAGCCTATGAAGCTTTCTTT.

The chain has TRBV19 and TRBJ2-7; D not certain. This CDR3 has 13 residues. Germline CDR1 reads LNHDA; CDR2 reads SQIVND (reference sequence). Trimming took off 5 bases at V and 0 bases at J, with 8 bases between the two ends. CDR3 in DNA: TGTGCCAGTAGTCGCAGGTACTCCTACGAGCAGTACTTC. It is translated as CASSRRYSYEQYF.

The J gene is TRBJ1-3, the V gene TRBV7-9; D gene uncertain. The CDR3 runs 17 residues. The V gene lost 5 bases and the J gene lost 1 base, with 18 bases spanning the gap. Germline V gene data show CDR1 as SEHNR and CDR2 as FQNEAQ (reference sequence). The CDR3 bases are TGTGCCAGCAGCCCCAAAATGGTGCGGGCATCTGGAAACACCATATATTTT. It is translated as CASSPKMVRASGNTIYF.

This chain links TRBV5-8 with TRBJ1-1; D gene uncertain. The V and J ends lost 3 bases and 1 base respectively, with 16 bases between them. This CDR3 is 16 amino acids long. CDR1 and CDR2 from the germline V gene are SGHTS and YDEGEE. The CDR3 here is CASSSILKGGNTEAFF. As DNA, the CDR3 is TGTGCCAGCAGCTCCATTCTCAAGGGAGGGAACACTGAAGCTTTCTTT. The entire variable domain, with the rest obtained from reference TRBV5-8 and TRBJ1-1, is as follows: EAGVTQSPTHLIKTRGQQATLRCSPISGHTSVYWYQQALGLGLQFLLWYDEGEERNRGNFPPRFSGRQFPNYSSELNVNALELEDSALYLCASSSILKGGNTEAFFGQGTRLTVV.

The V call is TRBV29-1, the J call TRBJ1-2; D is perhaps TRBD1 (6 bases). Trimming stripped 6 bases from V and 8 bases from J, with 16 bases between. Germline V CDR1 and CDR2: SQVTM, ANQGSEA. The CDR3 is made up of 12 amino acids. The CDR3 coding sequence is TGCAGCGTGAGAAGGGGGGGGCAAGGCTACACCTTC. It is translated as CSVRRGGQGYTF. The entire variable domain, with the rest obtained from reference TRBV29-1 and TRBJ1-2, is as follows: SAVISQKPSRDICQRGTSLTIQCQVDSQVTMMFWYRQQPGQSLTLIATANQGSEATYESGFVIDKFPISRPNLTFSTLTVSNMSPEDSSIYLCSVRRGGQGYTFGSGTRLTVV.

The chain carries TRBV5-1 and TRBJ2-3; TRBD2 might be the D (6 bases). The CDR3 extends over 16 amino acids. Trimming left V 5 bases short and J 1 base short, with 17 bases between. Germline V CDR1 and CDR2: SGHRS, YFSETQ. Here the CDR3 DNA reads TGCGCCAGCAGACCGAGGGGAGGAGCAGGCACAGATACGCAGTATTTT. Encoded protein: CASRPRGGAGTDTQYF.

V and J are TRBV30 and TRBJ1-1, with D possibly matching TRBD1 (6 bases). Looked up from germline, CDR1 is GTSNPN and CDR2 is SVGIG (reference sequence). This CDR3 spans 13 amino acids. V dropped 8 bases and J dropped 3 bases, with 16 bases sitting between them. CDR3 bases: TGTGCCGGCCAAACAGGGCCCTACACTGAAGCTTTCTTT. It codes for CAGQTGPYTEAFF. The full variable domain, rest sourced from reference TRBV30 and TRBJ1-1, is SQTIHQWPATLVQPVGSPLSLECTVEGTSNPNLYWYRQAAGRGLQLLFYSVGIGQISSEVPQNLSASRPQDRQFILSSKKLLLSDSGFYLCAGQTGPYTEAFFGQGTRLTVV.